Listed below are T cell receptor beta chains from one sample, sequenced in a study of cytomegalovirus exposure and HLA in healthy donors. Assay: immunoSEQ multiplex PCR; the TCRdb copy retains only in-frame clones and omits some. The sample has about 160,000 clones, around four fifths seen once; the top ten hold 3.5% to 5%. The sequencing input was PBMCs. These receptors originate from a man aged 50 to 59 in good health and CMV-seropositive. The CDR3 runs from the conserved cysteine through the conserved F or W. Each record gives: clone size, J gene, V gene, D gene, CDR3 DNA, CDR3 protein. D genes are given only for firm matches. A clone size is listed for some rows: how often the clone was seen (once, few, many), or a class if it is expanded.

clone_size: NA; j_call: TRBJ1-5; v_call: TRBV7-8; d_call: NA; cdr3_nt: TGTGCCAGCAGCCACACAGATAGCAATCAGCCCCAGCATTTT; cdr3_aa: CASSHTDSNQPQHF
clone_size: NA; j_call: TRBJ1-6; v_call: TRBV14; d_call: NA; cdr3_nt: TGTGCCAGCAGCCAAGAACGGACCCGGTTCGGCAGGGATAATTCACCCCTCCACTTT; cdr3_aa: CASSQERTRFGRDNSPLHF
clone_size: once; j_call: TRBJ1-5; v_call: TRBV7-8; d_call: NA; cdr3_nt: TGTGCCAGCAGCTTACTTGCGACAGCCTTTAATCAGCCCCAGCATTTT; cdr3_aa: CASSLLATAFNQPQHF
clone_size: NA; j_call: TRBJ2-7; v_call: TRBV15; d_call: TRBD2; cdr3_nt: TGTGCCACCAGCAGAAGGTCGCCGGGACTAGGTTTCTACGAGCAGTACTTC; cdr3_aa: CATSRRSPGLGFYEQYF
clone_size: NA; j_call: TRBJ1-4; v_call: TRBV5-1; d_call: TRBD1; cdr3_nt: TGCGCCAGCAGCTTGGGACAGGGTTATGAAAAACTGTTTTTT; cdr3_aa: CASSLGQGYEKLFF
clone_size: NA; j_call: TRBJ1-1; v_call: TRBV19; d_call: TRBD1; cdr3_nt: TGTGCCAGTAGTATCACAGGGGCTGGGACTGAAGCTTTCTTT; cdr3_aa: CASSITGAGTEAFF
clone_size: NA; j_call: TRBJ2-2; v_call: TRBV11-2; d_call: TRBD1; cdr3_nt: TGTGCCAGCCACAGGGGGATATTGAACACCGGGGAGCTGTTTTTT; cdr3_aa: CASHRGILNTGELFF
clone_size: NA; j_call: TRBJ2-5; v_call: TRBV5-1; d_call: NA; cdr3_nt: TGCGCCAGCAGCCGCCAAGACAGCCAAGAGACCCAGTACTTC; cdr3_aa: CASSRQDSQETQYF
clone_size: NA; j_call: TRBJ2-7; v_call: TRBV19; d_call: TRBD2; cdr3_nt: TGTGCCAGTAGTTTGATTTGGCAGGGAACTAGCGGGAGTTACGAGCAGTACTTC; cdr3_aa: CASSLIWQGTSGSYEQYF
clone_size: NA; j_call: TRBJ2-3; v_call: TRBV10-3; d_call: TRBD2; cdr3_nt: TGTGCCATTCGGACTAGCGGGGGGAATACGCAGTATTTT; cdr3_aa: CAIRTSGGNTQYF
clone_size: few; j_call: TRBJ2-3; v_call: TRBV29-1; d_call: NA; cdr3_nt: TGCAGCGTTGGAAAGCGGGGCACAGATACGCAGTATTTT; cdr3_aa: CSVGKRGTDTQYF
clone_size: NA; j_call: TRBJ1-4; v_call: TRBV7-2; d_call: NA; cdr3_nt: TGTGCCAGCACCCGGTGGGACATAAGTAGTAATGAAAAACTGTTTTTT; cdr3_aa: CASTRWDISSNEKLFF
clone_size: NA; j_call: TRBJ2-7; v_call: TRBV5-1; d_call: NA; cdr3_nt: TGCGCCAGCAGCGGAGGGGATCAAACGGGCGAGCAGTACTTC; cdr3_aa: CASSGGDQTGEQYF
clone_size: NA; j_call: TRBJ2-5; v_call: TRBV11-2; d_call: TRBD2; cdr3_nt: TGTGCCAGCAGCTTGTGGACTAGCGGGGTAAAGACCCAGTACTTC; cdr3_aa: CASSLWTSGVKTQYF
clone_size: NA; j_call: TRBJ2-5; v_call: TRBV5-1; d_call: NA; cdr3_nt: TGCGCCAGCAGCTTCACAGCCCAAGAGACCCAGTACTTC; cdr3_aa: CASSFTAQETQYF
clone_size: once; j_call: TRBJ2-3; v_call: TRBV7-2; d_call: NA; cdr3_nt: TGTGCCAGCAGCTTGTGGAGTAGCACAGATACGCAGTATTTT; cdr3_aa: CASSLWSSTDTQYF
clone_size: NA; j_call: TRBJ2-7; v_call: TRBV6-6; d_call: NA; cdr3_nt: TGTGCCAGCAACCCCCCGGGTGCCTACGAGCAGTACTTC; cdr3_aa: CASNPPGAYEQYF